This is a list of T cell receptor delta chains from one sample in a study of Vδ1+ human thymocytes. TCRdb fed the multiplex PCR reads into CATT to redo clone calling. The sample contains about 58,000 delta-chain clones, around 16% of which appear only once. Source material: Vdelta1+ gamma-delta thymocytes from the thymus. All receptors derive from a girl in the first two years of life who had congenital heart surgery. Both conserved end residues are part of each CDR3. Each record gives: clone size, D gene, V gene, J gene, CDR3 DNA, CDR3 protein. The D gene is left open where the match is weak. Clone size appears in some rows only: once, few, many, or a class for an expanded clone.

abundance: NA; d_gene: NA; v_gene: TRDV1; j_gene: TRDJ1; CDR3nt: TGTGCTCTTGGGGAACTTTGGGGGGTTACGGTGTACACCGATAAACTCATCTTT; CDR3aa: CALGELWGVTVYTDKLIF
abundance: few; d_gene: TRDD3; v_gene: TRDV1; j_gene: TRDJ1; CDR3nt: TGTGCTCTTGGGGAACTAGCATGGGTCTCCAACCACTGGGGGAGACGATTCACCGATAAACTCATCTTT; CDR3aa: CALGELAWVSNHWGRRFTDKLIF
abundance: NA; d_gene: TRDD3; v_gene: TRDV1; j_gene: TRDJ1; CDR3nt: TGTGCTCTTGGGGAACTTACTAATCTGGGTACTGGGGGACCTTACACCGATAAACTCATCTTT; CDR3aa: CALGELTNLGTGGPYTDKLIF
abundance: NA; d_gene: TRDD3; v_gene: TRDV1; j_gene: TRDJ1; CDR3nt: TGTGCTCTTGGGGAGGCTACAAGGCTGGGGGACGGGACCGATAAACTCATCTTT; CDR3aa: CALGEATRLGDGTDKLIF
abundance: NA; d_gene: TRDD3; v_gene: TRDV1; j_gene: TRDJ1; CDR3nt: TGTGCTCTTGGGGAACTGTCGCCCTACTGGGGGATACGGGGCACCGATAAACTCATCTTT; CDR3aa: CALGELSPYWGIRGTDKLIF
abundance: few; d_gene: NA; v_gene: TRDV1; j_gene: TRDJ1; CDR3nt: TGTGCTCTTGGGGAAGGGGCCAAATTCCCATTTCCCGGTCGAAGAACCGATAAACTCATCTTT; CDR3aa: CALGEGAKFPFPGRRTDKLIF
abundance: NA; d_gene: TRDD3; v_gene: TRDV1; j_gene: TRDJ1; CDR3nt: TGTGCTCTTGGGGAACGATCTTCTATCGTACTGGGGGGCACCGATAAACTCATCTTT; CDR3aa: CALGERSSIVLGGTDKLIF
abundance: NA; d_gene: TRDD3; v_gene: TRDV1; j_gene: TRDJ1; CDR3nt: TGTGCTCTTGGGGAACTAAATCCTACCTTCTCGTACTGGGGGATACGCGTGTCGACCGATAAACTCATCTTT; CDR3aa: CALGELNPTFSYWGIRVSTDKLIF
abundance: few; d_gene: TRDD2; v_gene: TRDV1; j_gene: TRDJ1; CDR3nt: TGTGCTCTTGGGAACCCGGGCCTTCCTACAGGACGACTGACTAATCCGGCCGATAAACTCATCTTT; CDR3aa: CALGNPGLPTGRLTNPADKLIF
abundance: few; d_gene: TRDD3; v_gene: TRDV1; j_gene: TRDJ1; CDR3nt: TGTGCTCTTGGGGAACCCGGGGACTGGGGGATACGATACACCGATAAACTCATCTTT; CDR3aa: CALGEPGDWGIRYTDKLIF
abundance: few; d_gene: NA; v_gene: TRDV1; j_gene: TRDJ1; CDR3nt: TGTGCTCTTGGGGAAAATATTAAACCCACCTGCATGTACACCGGTAAACTCATCTTT; CDR3aa: CALGENIKPTCMYTGKLIF
abundance: many; d_gene: TRDD3; v_gene: TRDV2; j_gene: TRDJ1; CDR3nt: TGTGCCTGTGCTGGGGGATACATTCTAGACGCTGACACCGATAAACTCATCTTT; CDR3aa: CACAGGYILDADTDKLIF
abundance: NA; d_gene: NA; v_gene: TRDV1; j_gene: TRDJ1; CDR3nt: TGTGCTCTTGGGGACCTCTTTGGGGATCCTCCCCACACCGATAAACTCATCTTT; CDR3aa: CALGDLFGDPPHTDKLIF
abundance: NA; d_gene: TRDD3; v_gene: TRDV1; j_gene: TRDJ1; CDR3nt: TGTGCTCTTGGGGAACGGAACAAGTACTGGGGTTCCTACACCGATAAACTCATCTTT; CDR3aa: CALGERNKYWGSYTDKLIF
abundance: NA; d_gene: TRDD3; v_gene: TRDV1; j_gene: TRDJ1; CDR3nt: TGTGCTCTTGGGGGAATCTACAACACTTACTGGGGGACCCCGAAACTCATCTTT; CDR3aa: CALGGIYNTYWGTPKLIF
abundance: NA; d_gene: TRDD3; v_gene: TRDV1; j_gene: TRDJ1; CDR3nt: TGTGCTCTTGGGGAAGGATTCACTCATCTCCACTGGGGACCCTACACCGATAAACTCATCTTT; CDR3aa: CALGEGFTHLHWGPYTDKLIF
abundance: NA; d_gene: TRDD3; v_gene: TRAV29/DV5; j_gene: TRDJ1; CDR3nt: TGTGCAGCAAGCGCGCCGATTCCTACTGCGGTACTGGGGGATACGGCCAATCGGAGCGATAAACTCATCTTT; CDR3aa: CAASAPIPTAVLGDTANRSDKLIF
abundance: few; d_gene: TRDD3; v_gene: TRDV1; j_gene: TRDJ1; CDR3nt: TGTGCTCTTGGGGAACGGCTTAGCCGTACTGGGGGATATGCACGTCATAAACTCATCTTT; CDR3aa: CALGERLSRTGGYARHKLIF
abundance: NA; d_gene: NA; v_gene: TRDV1; j_gene: TRDJ1; CDR3nt: TGTGCTCTTGGGGAACTAGAACGGCCCCAGTACACCGATAAACTCATCTTT; CDR3aa: CALGELERPQYTDKLIF
abundance: few; d_gene: TRDD3; v_gene: TRDV2; j_gene: TRDJ1; CDR3nt: TGTGCCTGTGACACCGAACTGGGGGTTCCGCTCCCGTACACCGATAAACTCATCTTT; CDR3aa: CACDTELGVPLPYTDKLIF
abundance: NA; d_gene: TRDD3; v_gene: TRDV1; j_gene: TRDJ1; CDR3nt: TGTGCTCTTGGGGAGATTCCTGGGGGTATTAAGATACAAACCGATAAACTCATCTTT; CDR3aa: CALGEIPGGIKIQTDKLIF
abundance: NA; d_gene: TRDD3; v_gene: TRDV3; j_gene: TRDJ1; CDR3nt: TGTGCCTTTCCGCCTACGGGCTGGGGGATACGGGGCCTACTCATCTTT; CDR3aa: CAFPPTGWGIRGLLIF
abundance: NA; d_gene: TRDD3; v_gene: TRDV1; j_gene: TRDJ1; CDR3nt: TGTGCTCTTGGGGAAACTAACGTGCCGTTACTGGGGGGTTTCACCGATAAACTCATCTTT; CDR3aa: CALGETNVPLLGGFTDKLIF
abundance: NA; d_gene: TRDD3; v_gene: TRDV2; j_gene: TRDJ1; CDR3nt: TGTGCCTGTGACAGGAAATCTCCAGGACCTCCCTTGCAGGGGATATGTTACGGGAAACTCATCTTT; CDR3aa: CACDRKSPGPPLQGICYGKLIF
abundance: NA; d_gene: NA; v_gene: TRDV1; j_gene: TRDJ1; CDR3nt: TGTGCTCTTGGGGGACTCTCTGCCTTCCTAAGGCTGGGGGTATCCAAGAACACCGATAAACTCATCTTT; CDR3aa: CALGGLSAFLRLGVSKNTDKLIF
abundance: few; d_gene: TRDD3; v_gene: TRDV1; j_gene: TRDJ1; CDR3nt: TGTGCTCTTGGGGAACGAAACGCCTTCCCCAGCGGAGGGACTGGGGGACACACCGATAAACTCATCTTT; CDR3aa: CALGERNAFPSGGTGGHTDKLIF
abundance: NA; d_gene: TRDD3; v_gene: TRDV1; j_gene: TRDJ1; CDR3nt: TGTGCTCTTGGGGAACCTATCTCCTTTGAACTGGGGTCCCAGTACACCGATAAACTCATCTTT; CDR3aa: CALGEPISFELGSQYTDKLIF
abundance: few; d_gene: NA; v_gene: TRDV1; j_gene: TRDJ1; CDR3nt: TGTGCTCTTGGGGAACTCCCTAGGGGGGTCACCGATAAACTCATCTTT; CDR3aa: CALGELPRGVTDKLIF
abundance: NA; d_gene: TRDD3; v_gene: TRDV1; j_gene: TRDJ1; CDR3nt: TGTGCTCTTGGGCATCCTACTGTTCGGGTAGTTGGGTTACTGGGGGATACGCCGACCGATAAACTCATCTTT; CDR3aa: CALGHPTVRVVGLLGDTPTDKLIF
abundance: few; d_gene: NA; v_gene: TRDV1; j_gene: TRDJ1; CDR3nt: TGTGCTCTTGGGGGTCCTGGTCCCGATAAACTCATCTTT; CDR3aa: CALGGPGPDKLIF
abundance: few; d_gene: TRDD3; v_gene: TRDV1; j_gene: TRDJ1; CDR3nt: TGTGCTCTTGGGGAACCCATTAACCCTACTGGGGGATACCCCGCGTACACCGATAAACTCATCTTT; CDR3aa: CALGEPINPTGGYPAYTDKLIF
abundance: NA; d_gene: NA; v_gene: TRDV1; j_gene: TRDJ1; CDR3nt: TGTGCTCTTGGGGAAACCCCCTTTGGCCCTGGCGGTCCACTCATCTTT; CDR3aa: CALGETPFGPGGPLIF
abundance: few; d_gene: TRDD3; v_gene: TRDV1; j_gene: TRDJ1; CDR3nt: TGTGCTCTTGGGGACCCTCTTGGGACCTCCCTCGAAACTGGGGGGACCGATAAACTCATCTTT; CDR3aa: CALGDPLGTSLETGGTDKLIF
abundance: NA; d_gene: NA; v_gene: TRDV1; j_gene: TRDJ1; CDR3nt: TGTGCTCTTCTCCTACGCGGGGACCCTACCGATAAACTCATCTTT; CDR3aa: CALLLRGDPTDKLIF
abundance: NA; d_gene: NA; v_gene: TRDV1; j_gene: TRDJ1; CDR3nt: TGTGCTCTTGGGGAATCTCACCTACGCCTCCGGGCAGCCGATAAACTCATCTTT; CDR3aa: CALGESHLRLRAADKLIF
abundance: few; d_gene: TRDD3; v_gene: TRDV2; j_gene: TRDJ1; CDR3nt: TGTGCCTGTGACACCGATGTTCACTGGGGGTCGTACACCGATAAACTCATCTTT; CDR3aa: CACDTDVHWGSYTDKLIF
abundance: NA; d_gene: TRDD3; v_gene: TRDV1; j_gene: TRDJ1; CDR3nt: TGTGCTCTTGGGGAATCAAGAGCGCCACTGGGGGAAAACACCGATAAACTCATCTTT; CDR3aa: CALGESRAPLGENTDKLIF
abundance: NA; d_gene: TRDD3; v_gene: TRDV2; j_gene: TRDJ1; CDR3nt: TGTGCCTGTGACATCCTGGGGGATTGCACCGATAAACTCATCTTT; CDR3aa: CACDILGDCTDKLIF
abundance: few; d_gene: NA; v_gene: TRDV1; j_gene: TRDJ1; CDR3nt: TGTGCTCTTGGGGAACTACTATCTGGATGGGGACCTGTGGGGGCCGATAAACTCATCTTT; CDR3aa: CALGELLSGWGPVGADKLIF
abundance: NA; d_gene: TRDD3; v_gene: TRDV1; j_gene: TRDJ1; CDR3nt: TGTGCTCTTGGGGTCCTCCCTGGGGGACCTTACACCGATAAACTCATCTTT; CDR3aa: CALGVLPGGPYTDKLIF
abundance: NA; d_gene: NA; v_gene: TRDV1; j_gene: TRDJ1; CDR3nt: TGTGCTCTTGGGGGAGTCTTCCTACTGGGGGTCTACACCGATAAACTCATCTTT; CDR3aa: CALGGVFLLGVYTDKLIF
abundance: many; d_gene: TRDD3; v_gene: TRDV2; j_gene: TRDJ3; CDR3nt: TGTGCCTGTGTTTTTGGGGGATACACTGCAAGCTCCTGGGACACCCGACAGATGTTTTTC; CDR3aa: CACVFGGYTASSWDTRQMFF
abundance: NA; d_gene: NA; v_gene: TRDV1; j_gene: TRDJ1; CDR3nt: TGTGCTCTTGGGGGCCTCCGCGAAGGACTCATCTTT; CDR3aa: CALGGLREGLIF